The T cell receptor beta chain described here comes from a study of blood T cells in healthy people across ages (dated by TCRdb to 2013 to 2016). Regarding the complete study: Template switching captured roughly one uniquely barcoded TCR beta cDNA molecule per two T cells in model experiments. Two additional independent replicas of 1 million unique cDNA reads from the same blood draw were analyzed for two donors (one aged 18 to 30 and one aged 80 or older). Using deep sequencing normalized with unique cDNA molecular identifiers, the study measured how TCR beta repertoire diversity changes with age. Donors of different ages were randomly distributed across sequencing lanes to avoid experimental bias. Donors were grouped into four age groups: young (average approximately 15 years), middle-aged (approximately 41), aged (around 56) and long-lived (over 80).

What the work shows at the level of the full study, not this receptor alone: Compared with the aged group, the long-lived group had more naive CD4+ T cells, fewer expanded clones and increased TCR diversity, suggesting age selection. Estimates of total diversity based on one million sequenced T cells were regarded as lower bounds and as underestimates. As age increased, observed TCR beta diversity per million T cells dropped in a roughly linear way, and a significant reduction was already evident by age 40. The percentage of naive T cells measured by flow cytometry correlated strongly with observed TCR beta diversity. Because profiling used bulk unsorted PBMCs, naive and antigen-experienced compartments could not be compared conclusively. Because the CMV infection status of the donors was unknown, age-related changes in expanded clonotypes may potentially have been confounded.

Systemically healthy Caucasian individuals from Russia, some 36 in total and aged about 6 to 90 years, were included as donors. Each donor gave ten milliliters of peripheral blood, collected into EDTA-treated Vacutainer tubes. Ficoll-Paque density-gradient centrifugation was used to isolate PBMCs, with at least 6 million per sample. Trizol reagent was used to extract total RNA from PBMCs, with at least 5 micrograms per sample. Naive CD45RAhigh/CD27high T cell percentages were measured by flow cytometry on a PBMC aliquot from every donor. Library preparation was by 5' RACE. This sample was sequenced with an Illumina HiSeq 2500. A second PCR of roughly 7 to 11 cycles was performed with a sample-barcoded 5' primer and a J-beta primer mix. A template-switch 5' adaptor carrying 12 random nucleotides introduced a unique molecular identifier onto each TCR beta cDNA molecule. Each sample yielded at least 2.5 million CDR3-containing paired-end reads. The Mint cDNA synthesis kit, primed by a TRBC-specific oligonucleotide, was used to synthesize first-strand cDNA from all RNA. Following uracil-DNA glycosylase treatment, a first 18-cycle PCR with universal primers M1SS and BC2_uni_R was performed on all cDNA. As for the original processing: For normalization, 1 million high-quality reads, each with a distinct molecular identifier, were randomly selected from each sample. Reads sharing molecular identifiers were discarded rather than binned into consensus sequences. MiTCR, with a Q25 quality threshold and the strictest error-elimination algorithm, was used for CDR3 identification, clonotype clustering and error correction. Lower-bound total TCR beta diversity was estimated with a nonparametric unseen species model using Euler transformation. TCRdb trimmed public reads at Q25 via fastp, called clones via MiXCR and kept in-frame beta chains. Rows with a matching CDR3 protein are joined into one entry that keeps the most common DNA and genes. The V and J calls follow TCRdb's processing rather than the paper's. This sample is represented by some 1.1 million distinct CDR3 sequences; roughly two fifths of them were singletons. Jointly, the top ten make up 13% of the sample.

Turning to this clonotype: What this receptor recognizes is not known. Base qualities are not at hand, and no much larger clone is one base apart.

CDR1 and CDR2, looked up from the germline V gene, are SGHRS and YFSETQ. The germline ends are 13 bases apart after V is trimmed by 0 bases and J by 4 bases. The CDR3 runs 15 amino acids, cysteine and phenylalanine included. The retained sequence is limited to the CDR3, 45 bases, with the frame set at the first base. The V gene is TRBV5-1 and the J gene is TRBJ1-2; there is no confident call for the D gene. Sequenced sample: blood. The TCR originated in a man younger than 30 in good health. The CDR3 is CASSLDLGIGYGYTF. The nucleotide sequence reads TGCGCCAGCAGCTTGGATTTGGGGATCGGCTATGGCTACACCTTC.